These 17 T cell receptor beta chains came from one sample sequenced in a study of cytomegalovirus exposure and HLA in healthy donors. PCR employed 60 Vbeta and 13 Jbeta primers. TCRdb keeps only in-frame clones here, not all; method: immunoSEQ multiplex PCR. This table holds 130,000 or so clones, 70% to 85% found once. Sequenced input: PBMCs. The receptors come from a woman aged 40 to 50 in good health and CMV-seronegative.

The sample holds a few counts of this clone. CDR3 residues: CASSEFIGGVVNEQFF. In DNA form, the CDR3 reads TGTGCCAGCAGTGAATTTATAGGGGGAGTAGTCAATGAGCAGTTCTTC. V and J are TRBV6-1 and TRBJ2-1, with D maybe TRBD1 (6 bases). The CDR3 consists of 16 residues. CDR1 and CDR2 from the germline V gene are MNHNS and SASEGT. Trimming cost V 2 bases and J 6 bases, with 17 bases left between them.

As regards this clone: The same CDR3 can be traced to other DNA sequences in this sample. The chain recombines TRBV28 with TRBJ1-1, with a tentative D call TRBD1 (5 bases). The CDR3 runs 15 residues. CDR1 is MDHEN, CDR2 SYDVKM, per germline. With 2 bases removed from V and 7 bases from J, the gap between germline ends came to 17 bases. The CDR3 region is CASSLLTLTENEAFF. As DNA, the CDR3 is TGTGCCAGCAGTTTACTTACTCTGACAGAGAATGAAGCTTTCTTT.

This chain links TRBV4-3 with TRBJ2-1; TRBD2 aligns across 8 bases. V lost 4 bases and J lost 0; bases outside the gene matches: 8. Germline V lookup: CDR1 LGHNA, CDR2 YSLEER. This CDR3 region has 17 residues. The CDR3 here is CASSLERTSGSYNEQFF. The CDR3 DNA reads TGCGCCAGCAGCCTCGAACGCACTAGCGGCTCCTACAATGAGCAGTTCTTC.

The CDR3 spells CASSPGTVPTSSYNEQFF. For the CDR3, the DNA is TGTGCCAGCAGTCCCGGGACAGTCCCTACAAGCTCCTACAATGAGCAGTTCTTC. The rearrangement joins TRBV27 to TRBJ2-1; 7 bases are shared with TRBD1. Germline V gene data show CDR1 as MNHEY and CDR2 as SMNVEV (reference sequence). The CDR3 runs 18 residues. The junction had 13 bases not matched to a gene; V was cut back by 5 bases and J by 0 bases.

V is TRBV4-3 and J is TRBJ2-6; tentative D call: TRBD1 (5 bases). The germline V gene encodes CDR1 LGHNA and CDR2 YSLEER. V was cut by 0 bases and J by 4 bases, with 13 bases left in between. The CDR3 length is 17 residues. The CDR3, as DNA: TGCGCCAGCAGCCAAGATTGGTGGGGCGTGGGGGCCAACGTCCTGACTTTC. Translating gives CASSQDWWGVGANVLTF.

The CDR3 region is CASTRGGVVYEQYF. CDR3 bases: TGCGCCAGCACCCGGGGGGGGGTGGTCTACGAGCAGTACTTC. V gene TRBV4-3 combines with J gene TRBJ2-7, with 8 bases lining up with TRBD2. The CDR3 length is 14 residues. Germline-derived CDR1 and CDR2 are LGHNA and YSLEER. The J segment lost 3 bases and the V segment lost 7 bases, leaving 8 bases of the junction unmatched.

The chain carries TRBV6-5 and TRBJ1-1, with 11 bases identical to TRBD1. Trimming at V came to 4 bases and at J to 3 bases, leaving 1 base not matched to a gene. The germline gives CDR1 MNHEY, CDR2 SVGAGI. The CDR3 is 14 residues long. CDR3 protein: CASSWTGGHTEAFF. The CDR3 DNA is TGTGCCAGCAGTTGGACAGGGGGCCACACTGAAGCTTTCTTT.

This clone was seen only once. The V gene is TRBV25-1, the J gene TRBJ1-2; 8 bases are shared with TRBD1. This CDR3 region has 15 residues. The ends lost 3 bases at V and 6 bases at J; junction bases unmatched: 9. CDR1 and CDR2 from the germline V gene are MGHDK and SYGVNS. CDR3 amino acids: CASSERDRGWNGYTF. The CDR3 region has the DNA TGTGCCAGCAGTGAGCGAGACAGGGGATGGAATGGCTACACCTTC.

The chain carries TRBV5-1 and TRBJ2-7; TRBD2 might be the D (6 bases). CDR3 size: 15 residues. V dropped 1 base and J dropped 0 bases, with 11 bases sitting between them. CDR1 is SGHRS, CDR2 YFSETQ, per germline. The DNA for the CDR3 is TGCGCCAGCAGCTTGAGTGGACTAAGCTCCTACGAGCAGTACTTC. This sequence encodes CASSLSGLSSYEQYF. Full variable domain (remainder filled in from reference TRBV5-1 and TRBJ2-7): KAGVTQTPRYLIKTRGQQVTLSCSPISGHRSVSWYQQTPGQGLQFLFEYFSETQRNKGNFPGRFSGRQFSNSRSEMNVSTLELGDSALYLCASSLSGLSSYEQYFGPGTRLTVT.

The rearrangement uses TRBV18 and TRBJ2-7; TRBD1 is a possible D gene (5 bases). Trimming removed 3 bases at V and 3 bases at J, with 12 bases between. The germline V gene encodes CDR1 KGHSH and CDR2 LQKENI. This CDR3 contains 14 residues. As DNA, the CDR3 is TGTGCCAGCTCACCCGTCGACAGACTCTACGAGCAGTACTTC. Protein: CASSPVDRLYEQYF.

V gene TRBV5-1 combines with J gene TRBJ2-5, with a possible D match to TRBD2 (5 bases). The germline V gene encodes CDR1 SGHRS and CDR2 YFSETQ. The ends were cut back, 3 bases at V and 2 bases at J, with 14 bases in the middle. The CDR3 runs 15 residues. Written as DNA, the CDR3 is TGCGCCAGCAGCTCGGTGTCAGGAGGACAAGAGACCCAGTACTTC. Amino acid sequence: CASSSVSGGQETQYF.

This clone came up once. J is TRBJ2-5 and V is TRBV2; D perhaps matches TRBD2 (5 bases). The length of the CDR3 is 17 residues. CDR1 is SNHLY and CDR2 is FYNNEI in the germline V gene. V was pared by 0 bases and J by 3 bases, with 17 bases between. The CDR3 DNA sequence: TGTGCCAGCAGTGAAGCGCAAGAGCCGGAGGAGGAAGAGACCCAGTACTTC. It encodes CASSEAQEPEEEETQYF.

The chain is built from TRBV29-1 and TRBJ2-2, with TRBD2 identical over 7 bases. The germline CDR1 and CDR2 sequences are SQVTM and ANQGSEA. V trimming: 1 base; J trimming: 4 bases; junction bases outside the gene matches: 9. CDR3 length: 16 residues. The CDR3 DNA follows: TGCAGCGTTGAAGGGCCACGGGGGGTGTTCACCGGGGAGCTGTTTTTT. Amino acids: CSVEGPRGVFTGELFF.

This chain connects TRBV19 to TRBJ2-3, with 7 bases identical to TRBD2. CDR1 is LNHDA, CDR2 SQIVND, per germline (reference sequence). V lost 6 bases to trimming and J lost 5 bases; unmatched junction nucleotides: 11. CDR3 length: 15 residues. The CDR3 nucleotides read TGTGCCAGTAGCATCGGGGCGGGAGTGGTAGATACGCAGTATTTT. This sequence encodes CASSIGAGVVDTQYF. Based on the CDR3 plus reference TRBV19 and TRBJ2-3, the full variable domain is DGGITQSPKYLFRKEGQNVTLSCEQNLNHDAMYWYRQDPGQGLRLIYYSQIVNDFQKGDIAEGYSVSREKKESFPLTVTSAQKNPTAFYLCASSIGAGVVDTQYFGPGTRLTVL.

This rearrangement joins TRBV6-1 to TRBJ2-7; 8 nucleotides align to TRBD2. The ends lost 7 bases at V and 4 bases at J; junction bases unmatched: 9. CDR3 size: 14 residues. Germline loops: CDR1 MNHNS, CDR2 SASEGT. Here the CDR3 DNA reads TGTGCCAGCAATCCAGCGGGAGTGTGGTACGAGCAGTACTTC. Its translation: CASNPAGVWYEQYF.

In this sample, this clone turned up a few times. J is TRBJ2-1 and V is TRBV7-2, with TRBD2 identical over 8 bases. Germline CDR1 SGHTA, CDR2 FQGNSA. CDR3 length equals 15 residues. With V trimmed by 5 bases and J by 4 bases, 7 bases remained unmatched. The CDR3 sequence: CASSKGLGGYNEQFF. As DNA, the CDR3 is TGTGCCAGCAGCAAGGGACTAGGGGGATACAATGAGCAGTTCTTC.

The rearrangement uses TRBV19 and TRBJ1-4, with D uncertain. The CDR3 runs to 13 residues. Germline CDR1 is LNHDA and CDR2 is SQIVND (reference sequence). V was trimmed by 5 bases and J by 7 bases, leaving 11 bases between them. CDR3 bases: TGTGCCAGTAGTCATACCGCGAGTGAAAAACTGTTTTTT. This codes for CASSHTASEKLFF.